The 20 T cell receptor beta chains given below trace back to one sample, sequenced in a study of shared clonotypes between healthy human individuals. TCRdb's table, derived via immunoSEQ multiplex PCR, lists solely in-frame clones and lacks some. The sample comprises fewer than 2.5 million clones, roughly 93% of which are singletons, and around 0.37% rests with the top ten. The sequenced sample consisted of naive CD4+ T cells from PBMCs. The subset here: CD45RA+ positively selected. These receptors were collected from a man aged 18 to 29 in good health. Some clones in this sample may be carry-over from other donors' samples.

This chain joins TRBV5-1 and TRBJ1-2; the D gene is possibly TRBD1 (5 bases). The CDR3 sequence is 12 residues long. The V gene's germline CDR1 is SGHRS and CDR2 YFSETQ. Between the trimmed V and J ends, which lost 1 base and 7 bases, there was a span of 8 bases. DNA of the CDR3: TGCGCCAGCAGCTTGCCCGGGGCTGGCTACACCTTC. This sequence encodes CASSLPGAGYTF.

CDR3: CASSPTPLSGEAFF. CDR3 bases: TGCGCCAGCAGCCCAACGCCACTGTCTGGTGAAGCTTTCTTT. This chain joins TRBV5-1 and TRBJ1-1; D is unresolved. This CDR3 has 14 amino acids. Per germline, CDR1 SGHRS and CDR2 YFSETQ. Trimming stripped 4 bases from V and 7 bases from J, with 17 bases between.

This rearrangement joins TRBV5-5 to TRBJ2-7; D gene unclear. V shed 2 bases and J shed 6 bases, with 15 bases lying between them. The CDR3 length is 14 residues. Germline V gene data show CDR1 as SGHKS and CDR2 as YYEKEE (reference sequence). The CDR3 nucleotides are TGTGCCAGCAGCTTCTTGGCTTGGGGTATCGAGCAGTACTTC. The encoded protein is CASSFLAWGIEQYF.

The rearrangement joins TRBV29-1 to TRBJ1-2, with TRBD1 identical over 7 bases. In germline, CDR1 is SQVTM, CDR2 ANQGSEA. With V trimmed by 2 bases and J by 4 bases, 4 bases remained unmatched. This CDR3 has 13 amino acids. CDR3 protein: CSVEQGGSYGYTF. CDR3 coding DNA: TGCAGCGTTGAACAGGGGGGATCCTATGGCTACACCTTC.

The chain joins TRBV28 to TRBJ1-2; D gene unclear. This CDR3 region has 13 residues. V was clipped by 8 bases and J by 2 bases, with 12 bases between them. The germline gives CDR1 MDHEN, CDR2 SYDVKM. CDR3 in DNA: TGTGCCAGCGAATCATCCCTAAACTATGGCTACACCTTC. It is translated as CASESSLNYGYTF.

The chain joins TRBV28 to TRBJ1-1; maybe TRBD1 (5 bases). The CDR3 extends over 15 amino acids. The ends were cut back, 4 bases at V and 5 bases at J, with 17 bases in the middle. The germline gives CDR1 MDHEN, CDR2 SYDVKM. In DNA, the CDR3 is TGTGCCAGCAGTTCGGGAGGTGGGGGAAGGACTGAAGCTTTCTTT. Its protein is CASSSGGGGRTEAFF. The complete variable domain, with remaining parts taken from reference TRBV28 and TRBJ1-1, reads DVKVTQSSRYLVKRTGEKVFLECVQDMDHENMFWYRQDPGLGLRLIYFSYDVKMKEKGDIPEGYSVSREKKERFSLILESASTNQTSMYLCASSSGGGGRTEAFFGQGTRLTVV.

J is TRBJ2-7 and V is TRBV6-5, with D possibly being TRBD1 (6 bases). The CDR3 is 14 amino acids. V lost 6 bases to trimming and J lost 5 bases, with 17 bases between them. Germline V CDR1 and CDR2: MNHEY, SVGAGI. The CDR3 bases are TGTGCCAGCAGATATATCGACAGGTCCCACGAGCAGTACTTC. It translates to CASRYIDRSHEQYF.

This clone was seen once. J is TRBJ2-5 and V is TRBV7-9, with D uncertain. The CDR3 has 12 amino acids. V was pared by 8 bases and J by 1 base, with 8 bases between. The germline V gene encodes CDR1 SEHNR and CDR2 FQNEAQ (reference sequence). The CDR3 DNA reads as TGTGCCAGCCAGATTATCCAAGAGACCCAGTACTTC. This translates into CASQIIQETQYF. The variable domain in full, completed from reference TRBV7-9 and TRBJ2-5, reads DTGVSQNPRHKITKRGQNVTFRCDPISEHNRLYWYRQTLGQGPEFLTYFQNEAQLEKSRLLSDRFSAERPKGSFSTLEIQRTEQGDSAMYLCASQIIQETQYFGPGTRLLVL.

The table lists this clone with a count of one. Other DNA variants within this sample encode the same CDR3. The chain is built from TRBV11-3 and TRBJ2-5; the D is unclear. Between the trimmed V and J ends, which lost 1 base and 5 bases, there was a span of 5 bases. Germline loops: CDR1 SGHNT, CDR2 YENEEA. The CDR3 is 12 residues long. The chain's CDR3 is CASSLGRETQYF. The CDR3 nucleotides are TGTGCCAGCAGCTTAGGCCGTGAGACCCAGTACTTC.

The chain couples TRBV7-2 to TRBJ2-1, with D tentatively TRBD1 or TRBD2 (5 bases each). Germline assignment: CDR1 SGHTA and CDR2 FQGNSA. V shed 1 base and J shed 7 bases, with 14 bases lying between them. The CDR3 is made up of 15 amino acids. DNA of the CDR3: TGTGCCAGCAGCTTAGAGCATGGGGGATGGAATGAGCAGTTCTTC. It is translated as CASSLEHGGWNEQFF.

About this clone: The sample holds other DNA sequences that translate to the same CDR3. V is TRBV5-1 and J is TRBJ2-5; no firm D call. Per germline, CDR1 SGHRS and CDR2 YFSETQ. Trimming took off 0 bases at V and 1 base at J, with 7 bases between the two ends. The CDR3 has 14 amino acids. The CDR3 loop is CASSLDQAQETQYF. CDR3 DNA sequence: TGCGCCAGCAGCTTGGACCAGGCCCAAGAGACCCAGTACTTC.

The rearrangement links TRBV2 to TRBJ1-5; D not resolved. The V and J ends lost 2 bases and 1 base respectively, with 9 bases between them. CDR3 length: 15 residues. Germline V gene sequence: CDR1 SNHLY, CDR2 FYNNEI. DNA for the CDR3: TGTGCCAGCAGTGAAAGGAGACGCAGCAATCAGCCCCAGCATTTT. It encodes CASSERRRSNQPQHF.

In DNA, the CDR3 is TGTGCCAGCAGCCGTAGCCTACTTTACGAGCAGTACTTC. Encoded protein: CASSRSLLYEQYF. This chain links TRBV5-6 with TRBJ2-7; D remains unclear. The V end lost 4 bases, the J end lost 4 bases, and 12 bases lay between the germline ends. The CDR3 totals 13 residues. CDR1 and CDR2 (germline): SGHDT, YYEEEE.

CDR3 amino acids: CASSGTVRGTQYF. The CDR3 DNA follows: TGTGCCAGCAGCGGGACCGTAAGAGGGACCCAGTACTTC. V and J are TRBV9 and TRBJ2-5; D unclear. The V end was cut by 3 bases, the J end by 7 bases, with 13 bases between. This CDR3 contains 13 residues. CDR1 is SGDLS, CDR2 YYNGEE, per germline.

With respect to this clone: Other DNA sequences of this sample code for an identical CDR3. The gene calls are TRBV18 and TRBJ1-2; 7 nucleotides align to TRBD1. The CDR3 has 14 amino acids. CDR1 and CDR2 from the germline V gene are KGHSH and LQKENI. Trimming removed 0 bases from V and 2 bases from J; junction bases left unmatched: 0. In DNA form, the CDR3 reads TGTGCCAGCTCACCACCGGACAGGAACTATGGCTACACCTTC. This sequence encodes CASSPPDRNYGYTF.

V gene TRBV27 combines with J gene TRBJ2-7; tentatively, D is TRBD1 or TRBD2 (6 bases each). Germline V gene lookup returns CDR1 MNHEY and CDR2 SMNVEV (reference sequence). This CDR3 comprises 14 residues. Trimming took off 6 bases at V and 9 bases at J, with 21 bases between the two ends. CDR3 sequence reads: CASRGGHTGSRQYF. The CDR3 DNA is TGTGCCAGCAGGGGGGGACACACGGGGTCGAGGCAGTACTTC.

The chain recombines TRBV6-1 with TRBJ2-7; possibly TRBD1 for D (5 bases). The CDR3 is made up of 13 amino acids. From germline, CDR1 is MNHNS and CDR2 SASEGT. Trimming removed 10 bases from V and 2 bases from J, with 15 bases in between. DNA for the CDR3: TGTGCCACCAAAAGGGGCACAACCTACGAGCAGTACTTC. Protein product: CATKRGTTYEQYF.

A note on this clone: Distinct nucleotide sequences in the sample also encode this CDR3. The chain joins TRBV12-5 to TRBJ2-5; no clear D. Germline CDR1 is LGHNT and CDR2 is FRNRAP. Trimming cost V 2 bases and J 4 bases, with 5 bases left between them. The CDR3 consists of 12 residues. CDR3 nucleotides: TGTGCTAGTGGTTTGACCGGAGAGACCCAGTACTTC. This sequence encodes CASGLTGETQYF.

The rearrangement uses TRBV5-1 and TRBJ2-5; possibly TRBD1 for D (5 bases). The germline V gene encodes CDR1 SGHRS and CDR2 YFSETQ. This CDR3 region has 16 residues. V gave up 2 bases and J gave up 0 bases, with 14 bases separating them. In nucleotides, the CDR3 is TGCGCCAGCAGCTTAATCCTTCGGACATACCAAGAGACCCAGTACTTC. The encoded protein is CASSLILRTYQETQYF.

The gene calls are TRBV7-9 and TRBJ1-1, with 7 nucleotides matching TRBD1. CDR3 length: 16 amino acids. With V trimmed by 5 bases and J by 2 bases, 11 bases remained unmatched. Germline CDR1 is SEHNR and CDR2 is FQNEAQ (reference sequence). The CDR3 coding sequence is TGTGCCAGCAGCCCGGACTCAGGGGGGACAAACACTGAAGCTTTCTTT. Residues: CASSPDSGGTNTEAFF. Combining the CDR3 with reference TRBV7-9 and TRBJ1-1 gives the whole variable domain DTGVSQNPRHKITKRGQNVTFRCDPISEHNRLYWYRQTLGQGPEFLTYFQNEAQLEKSRLLSDRFSAERPKGSFSTLEIQRTEQGDSAMYLCASSPDSGGTNTEAFFGQGTRLTVV.